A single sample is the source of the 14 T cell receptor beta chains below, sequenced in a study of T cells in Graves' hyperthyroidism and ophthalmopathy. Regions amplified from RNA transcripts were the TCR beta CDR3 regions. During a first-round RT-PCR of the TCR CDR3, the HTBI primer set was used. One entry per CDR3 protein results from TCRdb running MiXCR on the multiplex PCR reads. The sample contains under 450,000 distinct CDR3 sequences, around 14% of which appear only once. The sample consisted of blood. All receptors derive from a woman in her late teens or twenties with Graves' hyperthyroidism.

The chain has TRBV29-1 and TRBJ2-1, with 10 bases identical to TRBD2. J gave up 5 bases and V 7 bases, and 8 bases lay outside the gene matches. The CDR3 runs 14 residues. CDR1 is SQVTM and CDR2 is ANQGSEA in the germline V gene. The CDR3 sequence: CSAQKREGHNEQFF. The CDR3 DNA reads TGCAGCGCCCAAAAGCGGGAGGGGCACAATGAGCAGTTCTTC.

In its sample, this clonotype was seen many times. The CDR3 protein is CASSLGLAFADTQYF. CDR3 DNA sequence: TGCGCCAGCAGCTTGGGCCTAGCCTTCGCAGATACGCAGTATTTT. The V call is TRBV5-1, the J call TRBJ2-3; tentatively, D is TRBD2 (5 bases). The CDR3 has 15 amino acids. CDR1 is SGHRS, CDR2 YFSETQ, per germline. Trimming removed 0 bases from V and 4 bases from J, with 12 bases in between.

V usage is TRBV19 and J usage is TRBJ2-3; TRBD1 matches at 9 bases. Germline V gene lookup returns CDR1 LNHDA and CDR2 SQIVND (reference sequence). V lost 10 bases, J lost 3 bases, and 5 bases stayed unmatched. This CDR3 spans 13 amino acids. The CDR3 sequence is CATRDRVTDTQYF. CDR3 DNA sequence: TGTGCCACACGGGACAGGGTTACAGATACGCAGTATTTT. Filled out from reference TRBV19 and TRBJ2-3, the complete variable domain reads DGGITQSPKYLFRKEGQNVTLSCEQNLNHDAMYWYRQDPGQGLRLIYYSQIVNDFQKGDIAEGYSVSREKKESFPLTVTSAQKNPTAFYLCATRDRVTDTQYFGPGTRLTVL.

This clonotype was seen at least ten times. CDR3 residues: CAGALDPGANVLTF. The CDR3 DNA is TGCGCCGGAGCGCTGGACCCTGGGGCCAACGTCCTGACTTTC. The V gene is TRBV5-1, the J gene TRBJ2-6; D gene ambiguous. V was cut by 10 bases and J by 2 bases, with 13 bases left in between. In germline, CDR1 is SGHRS, CDR2 YFSETQ. The CDR3 is 14 amino acids.

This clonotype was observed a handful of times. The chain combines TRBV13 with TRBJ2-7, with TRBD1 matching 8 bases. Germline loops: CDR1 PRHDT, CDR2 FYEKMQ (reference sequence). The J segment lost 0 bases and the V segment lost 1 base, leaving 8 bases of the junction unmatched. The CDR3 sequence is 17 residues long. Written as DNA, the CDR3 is TGTGCCAGCAGCTTAGAGTCGTCGGGACAGGTCTCCTACGAGCAGTACTTC. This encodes CASSLESSGQVSYEQYF. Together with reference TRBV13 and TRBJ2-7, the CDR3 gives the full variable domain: AAGVIQSPRHLIKEKRETATLKCYPIPRHDTVYWYQQGPGQDPQFLISFYEKMQSDKGSIPDRFSAQQFSDYHSELNMSSLELGDSALYFCASSLESSGQVSYEQYFGPGTRLTVT.

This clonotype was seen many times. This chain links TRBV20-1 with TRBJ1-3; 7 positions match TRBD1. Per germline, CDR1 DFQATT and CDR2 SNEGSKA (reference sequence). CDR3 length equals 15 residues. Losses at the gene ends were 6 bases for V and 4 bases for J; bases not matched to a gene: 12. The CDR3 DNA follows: TGCAGTGCCCAGGACAGGCCAACTACGGGAAACACCATATATTTT. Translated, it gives CSAQDRPTTGNTIYF.

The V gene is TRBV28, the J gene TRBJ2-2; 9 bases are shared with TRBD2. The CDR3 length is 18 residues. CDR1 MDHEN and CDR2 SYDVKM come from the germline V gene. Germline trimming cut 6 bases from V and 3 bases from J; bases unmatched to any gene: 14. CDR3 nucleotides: TGTGCCAGCAGCCCTGCCAGCGGGGGGTTAGGGGACACCGGGGAGCTGTTTTTT. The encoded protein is CASSPASGGLGDTGELFF.

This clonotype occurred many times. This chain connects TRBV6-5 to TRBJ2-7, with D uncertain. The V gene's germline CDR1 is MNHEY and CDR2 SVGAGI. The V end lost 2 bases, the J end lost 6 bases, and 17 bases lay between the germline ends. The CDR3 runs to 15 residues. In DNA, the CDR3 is TGTGCCAGCAGTTACAAGTTCGGTGGCAGCGCCGAGCAGTACTTC. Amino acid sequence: CASSYKFGGSAEQYF.

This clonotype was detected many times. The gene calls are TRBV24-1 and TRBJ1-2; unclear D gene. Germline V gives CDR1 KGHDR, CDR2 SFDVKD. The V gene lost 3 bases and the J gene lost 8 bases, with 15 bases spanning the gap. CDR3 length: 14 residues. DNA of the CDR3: TGTGCCACCAGTGATGGGCTTCCAAATCAGGGCTACACCTTC. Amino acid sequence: CATSDGLPNQGYTF.

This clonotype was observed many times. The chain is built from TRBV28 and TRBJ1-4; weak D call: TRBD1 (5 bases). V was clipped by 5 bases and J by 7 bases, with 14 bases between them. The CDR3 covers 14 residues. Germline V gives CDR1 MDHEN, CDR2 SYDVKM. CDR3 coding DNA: TGTGCCAGCAGTGTTGGGGCCGAGCCTGAAAAACTGTTTTTT. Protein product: CASSVGAEPEKLFF.

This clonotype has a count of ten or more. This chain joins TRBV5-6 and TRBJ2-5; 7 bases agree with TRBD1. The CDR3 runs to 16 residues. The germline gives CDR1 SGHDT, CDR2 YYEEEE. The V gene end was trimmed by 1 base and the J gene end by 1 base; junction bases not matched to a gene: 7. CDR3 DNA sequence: TGTGCCAGCAGCTTGCTGACAGGGATGCTCCAAGAGACCCAGTACTTC. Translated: CASSLLTGMLQETQYF. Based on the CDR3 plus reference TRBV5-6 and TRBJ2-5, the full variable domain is DAGVTQSPTHLIKTRGQQVTLRCSPKSGHDTVSWYQQALGQGPQFIFQYYEEEERQRGNFPDRFSGHQFPNYSSELNVNALLLGDSALYLCASSLLTGMLQETQYFGPGTRLLVL.

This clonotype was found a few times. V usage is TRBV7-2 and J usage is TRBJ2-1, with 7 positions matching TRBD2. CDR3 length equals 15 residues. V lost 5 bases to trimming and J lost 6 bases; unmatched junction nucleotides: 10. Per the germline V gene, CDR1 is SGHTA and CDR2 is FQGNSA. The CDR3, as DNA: TGTGCCAGCAGCAGTGGGGGGACTATCTCCAATGAGCAGTTCTTC. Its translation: CASSSGGTISNEQFF. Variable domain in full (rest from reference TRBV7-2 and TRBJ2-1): GAGVSQSPSNKVTEKGKDVELRCDPISGHTALYWYRQSLGQGLEFLIYFQGNSAPDKSGLPSDRFSAERTGGSVSTLTIQRTQQEDSAVYLCASSSGGTISNEQFFGPGTRLTVL.

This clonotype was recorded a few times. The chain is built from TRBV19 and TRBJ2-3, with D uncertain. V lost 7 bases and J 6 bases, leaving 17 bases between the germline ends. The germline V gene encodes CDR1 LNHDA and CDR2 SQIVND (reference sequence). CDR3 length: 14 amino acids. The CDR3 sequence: CASKTAAGWDTQYF. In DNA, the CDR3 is TGTGCCAGTAAGACGGCAGCTGGTTGGGATACGCAGTATTTT. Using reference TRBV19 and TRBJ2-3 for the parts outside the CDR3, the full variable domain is DGGITQSPKYLFRKEGQNVTLSCEQNLNHDAMYWYRQDPGQGLRLIYYSQIVNDFQKGDIAEGYSVSREKKESFPLTVTSAQKNPTAFYLCASKTAAGWDTQYFGPGTRLTVL.

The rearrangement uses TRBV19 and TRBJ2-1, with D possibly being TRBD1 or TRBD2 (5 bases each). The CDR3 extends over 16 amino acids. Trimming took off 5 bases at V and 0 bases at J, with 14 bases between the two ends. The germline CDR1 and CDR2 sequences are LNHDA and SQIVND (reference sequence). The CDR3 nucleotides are TGTGCCAGTAGTGGGACCGGCAGAAGCTCCTACAATGAGCAGTTCTTC. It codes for CASSGTGRSSYNEQFF. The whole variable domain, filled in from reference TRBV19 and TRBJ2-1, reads DGGITQSPKYLFRKEGQNVTLSCEQNLNHDAMYWYRQDPGQGLRLIYYSQIVNDFQKGDIAEGYSVSREKKESFPLTVTSAQKNPTAFYLCASSGTGRSSYNEQFFGPGTRLTVL.